The sequence of this T cell receptor (beta chain) was determined in a study of T cells in localized non-small cell lung cancer. General study results and limits: Uninvolved adjacent lung showed higher T cell clonality than tumor. In adjacent lung appeared a median roughly 56 of the top 100 tumor clones.

Remarks on this clone: Its cognate antigen is unknown.

CDR1 is LGHNA and CDR2 is YNFKEQ in the germline V gene. The length of the CDR3 is 16 residues. V lost 0 bases, J lost 6 bases, and 14 bases lay in between. Method: immunoSEQ multiplex PCR; TCRdb's copy keeps in-frame clones and lacks some. The table has tens of thousands of clones, roughly 89% seen once. The origin of this receptor is a man between 40 and 69 years old with stage I squamous cell lung carcinoma. The chain has TRBV4-2 and TRBJ2-2; the D gene is possibly TRBD1 (5 bases). The source material was peripheral blood, sampled before any cancer treatment. CDR3 region: CASSQEVGVKAGELFF. The DNA for the CDR3 is TGTGCCAGCAGCCAAGAGGTAGGGGTGAAGGCCGGGGAGCTGTTTTTT.